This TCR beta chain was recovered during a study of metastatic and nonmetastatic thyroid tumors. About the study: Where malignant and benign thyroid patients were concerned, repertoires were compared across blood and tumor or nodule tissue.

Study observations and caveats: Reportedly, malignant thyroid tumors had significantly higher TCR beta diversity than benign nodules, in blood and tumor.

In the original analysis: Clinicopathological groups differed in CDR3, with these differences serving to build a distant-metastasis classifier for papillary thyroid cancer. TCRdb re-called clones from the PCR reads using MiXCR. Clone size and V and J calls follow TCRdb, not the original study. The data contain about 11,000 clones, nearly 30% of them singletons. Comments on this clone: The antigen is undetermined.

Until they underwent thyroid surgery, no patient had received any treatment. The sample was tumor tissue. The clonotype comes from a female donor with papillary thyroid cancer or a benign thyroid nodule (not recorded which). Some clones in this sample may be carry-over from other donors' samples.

CDR3 DNA: TGCGCCAGCAGCCAAGTAGTCCGGGAACAGGTCACCTTC. Residues: CASSQVVREQVTF. The V and J genes are TRBV4-1 and TRBJ1-2, with D perhaps matching TRBD1 (5 bases). Trimming left V 1 base short and J 13 bases short, with 16 bases between. From germline, CDR1 is MGHRA and CDR2 YSYEKL. The CDR3 has 13 residues.